This T cell receptor (beta chain) derives from a study of T cells in Graves' hyperthyroidism and ophthalmopathy. From RNA transcripts, TCR beta CDR3 regions were amplified. The HTBI primer set drove a first-round RT-PCR of the TCR CDR3. TCRdb processed the multiplex PCR reads anew with MiXCR; each CDR3 protein has one entry. This table holds some 760,000 distinct CDR3 sequences, 13% to 15% found once. In the case of this clonotype: Its antigen remains unknown.

Study results and limitations: Most thyroid clonotypes expanded above 0.001 appeared in blood too. Through a model of 13 V-J features, ophthalmopathy was separated from stable hyperthyroidism. Model-based prediction identified ophthalmopathy a median about 6 months prior to its onset.

Based on clinical symptoms, serum thyroxine and TRAb, thyroid ultrasound and orbital computed tomography, diagnoses were reached. The germline gives CDR1 MGHRA, CDR2 YSYEKL. V trimming: 9 bases; J trimming: 1 base; junction bases outside the gene matches: 7. This CDR3 has 16 amino acids. The chain couples TRBV4-1 to TRBJ2-2; TRBD2 matches 11 bases. The sample comprised blood. This clonotype was sampled from a woman between 18 and 30 years old with Graves' hyperthyroidism. CDR3 amino acids: CASGTSGGGNTGELFF. For the CDR3, the DNA is TGCGCCAGTGGGACTAGCGGAGGGGGGAACACCGGGGAGCTGTTTTTT.